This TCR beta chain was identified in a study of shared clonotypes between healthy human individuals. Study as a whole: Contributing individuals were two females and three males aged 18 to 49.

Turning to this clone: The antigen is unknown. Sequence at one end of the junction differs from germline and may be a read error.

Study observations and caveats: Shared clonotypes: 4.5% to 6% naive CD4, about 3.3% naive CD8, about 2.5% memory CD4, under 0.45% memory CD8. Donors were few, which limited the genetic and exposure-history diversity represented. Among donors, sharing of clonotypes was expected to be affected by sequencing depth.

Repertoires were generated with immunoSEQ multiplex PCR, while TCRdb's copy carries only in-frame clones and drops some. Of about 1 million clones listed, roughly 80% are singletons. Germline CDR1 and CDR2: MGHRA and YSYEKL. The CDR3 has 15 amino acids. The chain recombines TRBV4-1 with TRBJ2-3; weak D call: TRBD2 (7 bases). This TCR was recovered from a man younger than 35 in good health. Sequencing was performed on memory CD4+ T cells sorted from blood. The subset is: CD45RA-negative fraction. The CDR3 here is CASSPLGGAHRYAVF. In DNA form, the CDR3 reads TGCGCCAGCAGCCCCTTAGGGGGGGCACACAGATACGCAGTATTT.